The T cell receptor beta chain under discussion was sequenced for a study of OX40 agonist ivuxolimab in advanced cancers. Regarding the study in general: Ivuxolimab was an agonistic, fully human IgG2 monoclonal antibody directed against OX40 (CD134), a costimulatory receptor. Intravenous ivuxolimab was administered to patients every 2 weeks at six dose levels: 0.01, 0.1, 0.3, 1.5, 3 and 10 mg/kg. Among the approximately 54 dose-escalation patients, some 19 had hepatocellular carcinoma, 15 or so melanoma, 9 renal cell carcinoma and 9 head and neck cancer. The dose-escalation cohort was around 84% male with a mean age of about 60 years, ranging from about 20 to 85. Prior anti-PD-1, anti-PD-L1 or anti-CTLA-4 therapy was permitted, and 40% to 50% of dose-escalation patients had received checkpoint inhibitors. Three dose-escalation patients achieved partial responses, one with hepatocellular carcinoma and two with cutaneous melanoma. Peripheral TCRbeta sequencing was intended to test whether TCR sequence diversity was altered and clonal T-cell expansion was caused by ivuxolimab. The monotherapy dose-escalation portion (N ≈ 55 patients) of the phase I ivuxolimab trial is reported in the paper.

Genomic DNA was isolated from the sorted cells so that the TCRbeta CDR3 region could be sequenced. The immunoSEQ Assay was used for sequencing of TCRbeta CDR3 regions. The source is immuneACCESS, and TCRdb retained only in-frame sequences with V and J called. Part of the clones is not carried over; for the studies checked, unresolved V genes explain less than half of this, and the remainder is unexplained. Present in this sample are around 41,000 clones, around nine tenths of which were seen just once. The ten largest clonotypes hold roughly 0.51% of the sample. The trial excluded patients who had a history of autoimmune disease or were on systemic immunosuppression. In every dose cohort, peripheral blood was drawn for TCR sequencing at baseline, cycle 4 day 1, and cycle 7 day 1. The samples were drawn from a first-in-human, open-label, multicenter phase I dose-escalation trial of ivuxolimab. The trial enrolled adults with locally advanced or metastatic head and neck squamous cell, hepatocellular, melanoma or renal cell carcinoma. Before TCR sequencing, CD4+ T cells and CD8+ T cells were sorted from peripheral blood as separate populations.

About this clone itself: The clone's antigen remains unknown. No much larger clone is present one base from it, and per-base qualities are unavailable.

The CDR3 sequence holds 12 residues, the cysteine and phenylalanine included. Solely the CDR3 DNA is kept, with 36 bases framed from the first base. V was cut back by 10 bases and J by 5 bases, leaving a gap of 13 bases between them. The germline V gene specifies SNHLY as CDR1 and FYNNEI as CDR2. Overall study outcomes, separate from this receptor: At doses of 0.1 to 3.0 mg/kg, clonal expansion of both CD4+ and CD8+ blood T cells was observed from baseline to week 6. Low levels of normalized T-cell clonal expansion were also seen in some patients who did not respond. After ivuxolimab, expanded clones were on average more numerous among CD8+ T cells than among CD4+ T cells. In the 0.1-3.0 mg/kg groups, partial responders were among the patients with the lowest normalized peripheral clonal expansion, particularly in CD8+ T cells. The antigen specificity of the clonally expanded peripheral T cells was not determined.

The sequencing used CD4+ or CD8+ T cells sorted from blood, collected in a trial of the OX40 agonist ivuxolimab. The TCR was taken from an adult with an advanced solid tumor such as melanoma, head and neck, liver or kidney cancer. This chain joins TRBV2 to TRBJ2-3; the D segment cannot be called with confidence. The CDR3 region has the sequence CATGLGRDTQYF. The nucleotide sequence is TGTGCCACCGGGCTCGGGCGAGATACGCAGTATTTT.